This TCR beta chain was sequenced in a study of cytomegalovirus exposure and HLA in healthy donors. Study summary: Earlier work reported about 110 million unique TCR beta sequences from 170 million or so T cells. The study's findings and limits: Excluded: some indistinguishable V segments such as TRBV6-2 and TRBV6-3.

V lost 4 bases to trimming and J lost 8 bases; unmatched junction nucleotides: 5. Looked up from germline, CDR1 is MNHNS and CDR2 is SASEGT. The CDR3 is 14 amino acids. This clone was counted once. The target antigen is unknown. Distinct nucleotide sequences in the sample also encode this CDR3. The PCR contained 60 Vbeta and 13 Jbeta primers. Assay used: immunoSEQ multiplex PCR; TCRdb lists only in-frame clones, some missing. The sample yields about 180,000 clones, less than 85% seen once. V gene TRBV6-1 combines with J gene TRBJ1-4; 9 bases line up with TRBD1. The source is a man aged 18-30 years in good health and CMV-seronegative. What was sequenced was PBMCs. The CDR3 here is CASSGDRVSEKLFF. Written as DNA, the CDR3 is TGTGCCAGCAGTGGGGACAGGGTGAGCGAAAAACTGTTTTTT.